Listed below are T cell receptor beta chains from one sample, sequenced in a study of CD8 T cells in Susac syndrome. TCRdb recomputed calls from the immunoSEQ multiplex PCR reads with MiXCR, one row per CDR3 protein. The table lists 170,000 or so distinct CDR3 sequences, 95% to 96% of them singletons. The sequenced sample consisted of CD4+ T cells from PBMCs. Every receptor here comes from a human donor with Susac syndrome. CDR3s include the opening cysteine and the closing phenylalanine or tryptophan. Each record gives: V gene, J gene, clone size, D gene, CDR3 DNA, CDR3 protein. The D gene is left open where the match is weak. Clone size is shown for a subset of rows, as once, few, many or a class of expanded clone.

V gene: TRBV2
J gene: TRBJ2-7
clone size: NA
D gene: NA
CDR3 DNA: TGTGCCAGCAGTGGGGACTTGAGCTCCTACGAGCAGTACTTC
CDR3 protein: CASSGDLSSYEQYF

V gene: TRBV20-1
J gene: TRBJ2-7
clone size: NA
D gene: TRBD2
CDR3 DNA: TGCAGTGCTAGTATCCTAGCGGTCTCCTACGAGCAGTACTTC
CDR3 protein: CSASILAVSYEQYF

V gene: TRBV7-9
J gene: TRBJ1-5
clone size: NA
D gene: NA
CDR3 DNA: TGTGCCAGCAGCTTAGGCCAGGGTTCGGTAAGCAATCAGCCCCAGCATTTT
CDR3 protein: CASSLGQGSVSNQPQHF

V gene: TRBV3-1
J gene: TRBJ1-2
clone size: NA
D gene: TRBD1
CDR3 DNA: TGTGCCAGCAGCCAGGACAGGGGGCTCGAGTACACCTTC
CDR3 protein: CASSQDRGLEYTF

V gene: TRBV7-3
J gene: TRBJ2-5
clone size: NA
D gene: NA
CDR3 DNA: TGTGCCAGCAGCTTAGAGGCTGGACGGTGGGAGACCCAGTACTTC
CDR3 protein: CASSLEAGRWETQYF

V gene: TRBV7-8
J gene: TRBJ2-7
clone size: NA
D gene: NA
CDR3 DNA: TGTGCCAGCAGCTTAGGTGTAGCCTCCTACGAGCAGTACTTC
CDR3 protein: CASSLGVASYEQYF

V gene: TRBV27
J gene: TRBJ2-5
clone size: NA
D gene: TRBD2
CDR3 DNA: TGTGCCAGCAGTTCCCCCGGGACTAGCCCAGAGACCCAGTACTTC
CDR3 protein: CASSSPGTSPETQYF

V gene: TRBV5-1
J gene: TRBJ1-3
clone size: NA
D gene: TRBD1
CDR3 DNA: TGCGCCAGCAGCTCGGGACAGCCTGGAAACACCATATATTTT
CDR3 protein: CASSSGQPGNTIYF

V gene: TRBV20-1
J gene: TRBJ1-5
clone size: NA
D gene: NA
CDR3 DNA: TGCAGTGCTCGACAGGTCCCGGACAATCAGCCCCAGCATTTT
CDR3 protein: CSARQVPDNQPQHF

V gene: TRBV30
J gene: TRBJ2-1
clone size: NA
D gene: TRBD2
CDR3 DNA: TGTGCCTGGAGCGGTCTAGCGGGAGCTGAGCAGTTCTTC
CDR3 protein: CAWSGLAGAEQFF

V gene: TRBV21-1
J gene: TRBJ2-5
clone size: NA
D gene: NA
CDR3 DNA: TGTGCCAGCAGCAAAGAGTCGCCCCGGAGGCAAGAGACCCAGTACTTC
CDR3 protein: CASSKESPRRQETQYF

V gene: TRBV20-1
J gene: TRBJ2-7
clone size: NA
D gene: NA
CDR3 DNA: TGCAGTGCTCCGCCGATGGGCGGGGAGGTATCCTACGAGCAGTACTTC
CDR3 protein: CSAPPMGGEVSYEQYF

V gene: TRBV29-1
J gene: TRBJ2-3
clone size: NA
D gene: TRBD1
CDR3 DNA: TGCAGCGTTGGGGCCAGGGGGCTGGGAGATACGCAGTATTTT
CDR3 protein: CSVGARGLGDTQYF

V gene: TRBV7-2
J gene: TRBJ2-3
clone size: NA
D gene: NA
CDR3 DNA: TGTGCCAGCAGCCAAAACTACGGGGATACGCAGTATTTT
CDR3 protein: CASSQNYGDTQYF

V gene: TRBV20-1
J gene: TRBJ2-1
clone size: NA
D gene: NA
CDR3 DNA: TGCAGTGCCCAGGGGGAGGGGGCGAACTCCCTCTCCTACAATGAGCAGTTCTTC
CDR3 protein: CSAQGEGANSLSYNEQFF

V gene: TRBV6-6
J gene: TRBJ2-6
clone size: few
D gene: NA
CDR3 DNA: TGTGCCAGCACCTCAGGGTCTGGGGCCAACGTCCTGACTTTC
CDR3 protein: CASTSGSGANVLTF

V gene: TRBV19
J gene: TRBJ1-5
clone size: NA
D gene: NA
CDR3 DNA: TGTGCCAGTAGTCGACGGGGCGATGGCAATCAGCCCCAGCATTTT
CDR3 protein: CASSRRGDGNQPQHF

V gene: TRBV11-1
J gene: TRBJ2-1
clone size: NA
D gene: NA
CDR3 DNA: TGTGCCAGCAGCTTACTTGGGCTAGCCGGTGGCAATGAGCAGTTCTTC
CDR3 protein: CASSLLGLAGGNEQFF

V gene: TRBV5-1
J gene: TRBJ2-7
clone size: NA
D gene: NA
CDR3 DNA: TGCGCCAGCAAGTTCTCTGGGAACGAGCAGTACTTC
CDR3 protein: CASKFSGNEQYF

V gene: TRBV28
J gene: TRBJ2-1
clone size: NA
D gene: NA
CDR3 DNA: TGTGCCAGCAGTAGACGCTCAGGTTACAATGAGCAGTTCTTC
CDR3 protein: CASSRRSGYNEQFF

V gene: TRBV24-1
J gene: TRBJ2-5
clone size: NA
D gene: NA
CDR3 DNA: TGTGCCACCAGTGATTTGAACGCGGGAAAACAAGAGACCCAGTACTTC
CDR3 protein: CATSDLNAGKQETQYF

V gene: TRBV6-6
J gene: TRBJ2-1
clone size: NA
D gene: NA
CDR3 DNA: TGTGCCAGCGGGCGGGACGGGGGCTCCTACAATGAGCAGTTCTTC
CDR3 protein: CASGRDGGSYNEQFF

V gene: TRBV18
J gene: TRBJ2-1
clone size: NA
D gene: TRBD2
CDR3 DNA: TGTGCCAGCTCACCACCTAGCGGGGGAGTCTCGGGTGAGCAGTTCTTC
CDR3 protein: CASSPPSGGVSGEQFF

V gene: TRBV11-1
J gene: TRBJ2-5
clone size: NA
D gene: NA
CDR3 DNA: TGTGCCAGCAGCGCTGGACTGCTACAAGAGACCCAGTACTTC
CDR3 protein: CASSAGLLQETQYF

V gene: TRBV7-7
J gene: TRBJ2-5
clone size: NA
D gene: TRBD2
CDR3 DNA: TGTGCTAGCAGCTATGGACTAGCGGGAGGGTCAGAGACCCAGTACTTC
CDR3 protein: CASSYGLAGGSETQYF

V gene: TRBV27
J gene: TRBJ2-7
clone size: NA
D gene: NA
CDR3 DNA: TGTGCCAGCAGTTCTTCCGGGACCCCGTGGTCCTACGAGCAGTACTTC
CDR3 protein: CASSSSGTPWSYEQYF

V gene: TRBV7-2
J gene: TRBJ2-1
clone size: NA
D gene: NA
CDR3 DNA: TGTGCCAGCAGCTTACTGGACTCCGTTCGCAATGAGCAGTTCTTC
CDR3 protein: CASSLLDSVRNEQFF

V gene: TRBV10-3
J gene: TRBJ1-2
clone size: NA
D gene: TRBD1
CDR3 DNA: TGTGCCATCACCCCGGGACAGGGGCATGGCTACACCTTC
CDR3 protein: CAITPGQGHGYTF

V gene: TRBV14
J gene: TRBJ2-1
clone size: NA
D gene: NA
CDR3 DNA: TGTGCCAGCAGAACGCTCACAGGGAATGAGCAGTTCTTC
CDR3 protein: CASRTLTGNEQFF

V gene: TRBV20-1
J gene: TRBJ2-5
clone size: NA
D gene: TRBD2
CDR3 DNA: TGCAGTGCCCTGACTAGCGGAGAGACCCAGTACTTC
CDR3 protein: CSALTSGETQYF

V gene: TRBV3-1
J gene: TRBJ2-3
clone size: NA
D gene: TRBD2
CDR3 DNA: TGTGCCAGCAGCCGTGGAGGGACTAGCGGGGGGGCCTTAGATACGCAGTATTTT
CDR3 protein: CASSRGGTSGGALDTQYF

V gene: TRBV7-8
J gene: TRBJ1-2
clone size: NA
D gene: NA
CDR3 DNA: TGTGCCAGCAGCTTAGACCCCTCCGGGGGCTACACCTTC
CDR3 protein: CASSLDPSGGYTF

V gene: TRBV27
J gene: TRBJ1-5
clone size: NA
D gene: TRBD1
CDR3 DNA: TGTGCCAGCAGTCCGTGGCGGCAGGGGGGTCAGCCCCAGCATTTT
CDR3 protein: CASSPWRQGGQPQHF

V gene: TRBV29-1
J gene: TRBJ2-1
clone size: NA
D gene: NA
CDR3 DNA: TGCAGCGGGAAAACAGGGTACAATGAGCAGTTCTTC
CDR3 protein: CSGKTGYNEQFF

V gene: TRBV7-9
J gene: TRBJ1-3
clone size: NA
D gene: TRBD1
CDR3 DNA: TGTGCCAGCAGCTCCGGGACAGGGGGCGCCGCAACCGGAAACACCATATATTTT
CDR3 protein: CASSSGTGGAATGNTIYF

V gene: TRBV19
J gene: TRBJ1-6
clone size: NA
D gene: NA
CDR3 DNA: TGTGCCAGTAGTATAGGCCACGCGGAGTTAAGGTATTCACCCCTCCACTTT
CDR3 protein: CASSIGHAELRYSPLHF

V gene: TRBV9
J gene: TRBJ2-2
clone size: NA
D gene: NA
CDR3 DNA: TGTGCCAGCAGCGTAACTCAGGTCAACACCGGGGAGCTGTTTTTT
CDR3 protein: CASSVTQVNTGELFF

V gene: TRBV4-3
J gene: TRBJ2-5
clone size: NA
D gene: NA
CDR3 DNA: TGCGCCAGCAGCCAAGATTTTGTTATTAGGACCCAGTACTTC
CDR3 protein: CASSQDFVIRTQYF

V gene: TRBV20-1
J gene: TRBJ2-5
clone size: NA
D gene: NA
CDR3 DNA: TGCAGTGCTCCGCTTCTAGATGGACGGGCCACCCAGTACTTC
CDR3 protein: CSAPLLDGRATQYF

V gene: TRBV7-2
J gene: TRBJ2-1
clone size: NA
D gene: TRBD2
CDR3 DNA: TGTGCCAGCAGCCCTATAGCGGGAGTCCGCAATGAGCAGTTCTTC
CDR3 protein: CASSPIAGVRNEQFF

V gene: TRBV7-2
J gene: TRBJ2-7
clone size: once
D gene: TRBD1
CDR3 DNA: TGTGCCAGCAGCAGGGACAGGGGACAATACGAGCAGTACTTC
CDR3 protein: CASSRDRGQYEQYF

V gene: TRBV28
J gene: TRBJ2-3
clone size: NA
D gene: NA
CDR3 DNA: TGTGCCAGCAGTTTAGTTCACCGCACAGATACGCAGTATTTT
CDR3 protein: CASSLVHRTDTQYF

V gene: TRBV5-1
J gene: TRBJ1-2
clone size: NA
D gene: NA
CDR3 DNA: TGCGCCAGCAGCCCGGATTCTCTCTATGGCTACACCTTC
CDR3 protein: CASSPDSLYGYTF

V gene: TRBV20-1
J gene: TRBJ2-7
clone size: NA
D gene: NA
CDR3 DNA: TGCAGTGCTAGAGGCGGCAACCACCCCTACGAGCAGTACTTC
CDR3 protein: CSARGGNHPYEQYF

V gene: TRBV20-1
J gene: TRBJ1-5
clone size: NA
D gene: NA
CDR3 DNA: TGCAGTGTTAGGGACCCGGGGGGATGGCATTTT
CDR3 protein: CSVRDPGGWHF

V gene: TRBV9
J gene: TRBJ1-6
clone size: NA
D gene: TRBD1
CDR3 DNA: TGTGCCAGCAGCGTAGGTGAAGGGGGCGGCTCACCCCTCCACTTT
CDR3 protein: CASSVGEGGGSPLHF

V gene: TRBV28
J gene: TRBJ2-1
clone size: NA
D gene: NA
CDR3 DNA: TGTGCTGGGCAGAGGAACAATGAGCAGTTCTTC
CDR3 protein: CAGQRNNEQFF

V gene: TRBV12-3/TRBV12-4
J gene: TRBJ1-2
clone size: NA
D gene: TRBD1
CDR3 DNA: TGTGCCAGCAGCTGGGACAGGGTAATTGGTGGCTACACCTTC
CDR3 protein: CASSWDRVIGGYTF

V gene: TRBV7-9
J gene: TRBJ2-2
clone size: NA
D gene: NA
CDR3 DNA: TGTGCCAGCAGCTCCCCGTGGGAGACCGGGGAGCTGTTTTTT
CDR3 protein: CASSSPWETGELFF

V gene: TRBV7-3
J gene: TRBJ2-1
clone size: NA
D gene: NA
CDR3 DNA: TGTGCCAGCAGCTTAATGGCTAGTAAGGTTGAGCAGTTCTTC
CDR3 protein: CASSLMASKVEQFF

V gene: TRBV7-9
J gene: TRBJ2-3
clone size: NA
D gene: NA
CDR3 DNA: TGTGCCAGCAGCCTCAGGCGTGAAGGCACAGATACGCAGTATTTT
CDR3 protein: CASSLRREGTDTQYF

V gene: TRBV7-9
J gene: TRBJ2-5
clone size: NA
D gene: TRBD1
CDR3 DNA: TGTGCCAGCAGCTTAGCGGACAGGGCGGTCCTGTACTTC
CDR3 protein: CASSLADRAVLYF

V gene: TRBV12-3/TRBV12-4
J gene: TRBJ1-2
clone size: NA
D gene: TRBD1
CDR3 DNA: TGTGCCAGCAGTAGGGACAGGGGGCTAGTCACCTTC
CDR3 protein: CASSRDRGLVTF

V gene: TRBV30
J gene: TRBJ2-7
clone size: NA
D gene: NA
CDR3 DNA: TGTGCCTGGAGGAATCCTAGCCTACAGCACGAAGGCTCCTACGAGCAGTACTTC
CDR3 protein: CAWRNPSLQHEGSYEQYF

V gene: TRBV20-1
J gene: TRBJ1-2
clone size: once
D gene: TRBD1
CDR3 DNA: TGCAGTGCTGGATTGTTGGACAGGGGCTACACCTTC
CDR3 protein: CSAGLLDRGYTF

V gene: TRBV28
J gene: TRBJ2-5
clone size: NA
D gene: TRBD2
CDR3 DNA: TGTGCCAGCAGTTTGGGAGGGGCAGAGCAGAAGACCCAGTACTTC
CDR3 protein: CASSLGGAEQKTQYF

V gene: TRBV3-1
J gene: TRBJ2-3
clone size: NA
D gene: NA
CDR3 DNA: TGTGCCAGCAGCCAAGGGGCCGATACGCAGTATTTT
CDR3 protein: CASSQGADTQYF

V gene: TRBV20-1
J gene: TRBJ2-7
clone size: NA
D gene: NA
CDR3 DNA: TGCAGTGCTACTTACTCCTCCTACGAGCAGTACTTC
CDR3 protein: CSATYSSYEQYF

V gene: TRBV30
J gene: TRBJ1-2
clone size: once
D gene: NA
CDR3 DNA: TGTGCCTCCCATGGGGGTTTAGGGGGCTACACCTTC
CDR3 protein: CASHGGLGGYTF